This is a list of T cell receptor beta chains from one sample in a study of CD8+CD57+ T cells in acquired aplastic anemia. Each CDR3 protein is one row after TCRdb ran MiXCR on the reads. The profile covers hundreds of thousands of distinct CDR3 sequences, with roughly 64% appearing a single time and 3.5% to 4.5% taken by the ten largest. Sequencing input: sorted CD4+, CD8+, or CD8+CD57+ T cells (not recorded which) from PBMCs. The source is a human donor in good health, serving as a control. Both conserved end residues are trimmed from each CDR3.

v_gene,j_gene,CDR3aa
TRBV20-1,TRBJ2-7,SALAGGATEQY
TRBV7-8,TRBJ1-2,ASNKIRGNYVYT
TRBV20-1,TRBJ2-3,SARPGTVYNEQY
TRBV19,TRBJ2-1,ASSISQRGRNEQF
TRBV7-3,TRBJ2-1,ASSPNSVANEQF
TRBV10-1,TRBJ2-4,ASSVGLAGGRNIQY
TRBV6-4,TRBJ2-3,ASNRNRLAGPYTDTQY
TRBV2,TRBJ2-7,ASSEQGTNEQY
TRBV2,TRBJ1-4,ARRVPATNEKLF
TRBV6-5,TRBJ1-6,ASSSWAGGSPLH
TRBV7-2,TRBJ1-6,ASSIRGLNPRVT
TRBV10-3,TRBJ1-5,ASSPTGRGDQPQH
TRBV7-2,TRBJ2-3,ASSYGVARVDYGQY
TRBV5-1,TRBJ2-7,ASSVGTGEQY
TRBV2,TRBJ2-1,ASRSVAGNYNEQF
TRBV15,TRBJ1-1,ATSRGAAVNTEAF
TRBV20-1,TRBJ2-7,SARQVSYSYEQY
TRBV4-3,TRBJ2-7,ASSQGPQGRYEQY
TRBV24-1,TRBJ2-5,ATSASGGPEETQY
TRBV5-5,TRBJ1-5,ASSGLASRGFDQPQH
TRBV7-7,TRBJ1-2,ASSLNHQGTQYFT
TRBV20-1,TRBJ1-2,SASKGKVDGYT
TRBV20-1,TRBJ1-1,SASPPMNTEAF
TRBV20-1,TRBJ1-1,SAGAQDEQ
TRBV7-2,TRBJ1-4,ASSKGAQNNEALF
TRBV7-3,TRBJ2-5,ASSVGRGRQATQY
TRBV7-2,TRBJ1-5,ASSGSGNQPQH
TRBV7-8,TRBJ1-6,ASSVRCENSPHH
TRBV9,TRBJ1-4,ASSVRGLEGKLF
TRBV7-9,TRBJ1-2,GGSLTGEYGYT
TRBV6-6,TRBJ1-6,ASIDRGRDSYNSPLH
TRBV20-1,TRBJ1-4,SARFRAGNWLDEKLF
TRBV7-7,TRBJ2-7,ASSLDFRSYEQY
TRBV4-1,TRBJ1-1,ASSHPLGDPMNTEAF
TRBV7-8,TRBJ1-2,ASSQGGLRVFYGYT
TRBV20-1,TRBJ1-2,SAGGGGGGGDYGYT
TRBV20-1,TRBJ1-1,SARTTSGDPF
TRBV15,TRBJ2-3,ATSRHGWDTQY
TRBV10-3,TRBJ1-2,AISDALGADET
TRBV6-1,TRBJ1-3,ASSLQEPANTIY
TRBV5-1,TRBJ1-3,ASSLAGLGNTIY
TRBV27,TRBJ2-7,ASSLMGNYEQY
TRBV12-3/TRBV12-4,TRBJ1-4,ASRPRDPEKLF
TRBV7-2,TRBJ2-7,ASRKRDRGEWQY
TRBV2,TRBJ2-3,ASSSAGFSTDTQY
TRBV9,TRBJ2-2,ASSRKGGMPGELF
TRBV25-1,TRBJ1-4,ASSELSGNEKLF
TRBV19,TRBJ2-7,ASNTGTGVAEQY
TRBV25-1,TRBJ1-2,ASSEFGVYGYT
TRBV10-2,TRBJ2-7,ASSWTGATYEQY
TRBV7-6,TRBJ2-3,ASSPGSGTGETDTQY